Listed below are T cell receptor beta chains from one sample, sequenced in a study of cytomegalovirus exposure and HLA in healthy donors. Repertoires were generated with immunoSEQ multiplex PCR, while TCRdb's copy carries only in-frame clones and drops some. There are approximately 160,000 clones in the sample; around four fifths occur only once, and roughly 7.4% lies in the top ten. Input material: PBMCs. The receptors stem from a male donor in good health and CMV-seropositive. The CDR3 runs from the conserved cysteine through the conserved F or W. A D gene is named only where the DNA matches it firmly. Only part of the rows carry a size: once, few, many, or a class if the clone is expanded.

TRBV5-1	TRBJ1-2	few	NA	14	TGCGCCAGCAGCTTGGCCGAAACAGGGCATGGCTACACCTTC	CASSLAETGHGYTF
TRBV13	TRBJ2-7	NA	NA	14	TGTGCCAGCAGCTCCGCGGACACAGCCTACGAGCAGTACTTC	CASSSADTAYEQYF
TRBV19	TRBJ2-1	once	NA	14	TGTGCCAGTAGTATAACGGAGAACTACAATGAGCAGTTCTTC	CASSITENYNEQFF
TRBV5-8	TRBJ1-1	NA	NA	15	TGTGCCAGCACCTTCAATTTCCGGGGGAACACTGAAGCTTTCTTT	CASTFNFRGNTEAFF
TRBV6-5	TRBJ2-1	NA	TRBD2	16	TGTGCCAGCAGTTTTTTCAGCGGGGGATCTTACAATGAGCAGTTCTTC	CASSFFSGGSYNEQFF
TRBV30	TRBJ1-4	few	NA	14	TGTGCCTGGAGCCCAGGGGTGACTAATGAAAAACTGTTTTTT	CAWSPGVTNEKLFF
TRBV13	TRBJ1-1	once	NA	20	TGTGCCAGCAGCTTTAGCTGGGAGGGGTCTATTGTGGGTACGAACACTGAAGCTTTCTTT	CASSFSWEGSIVGTNTEAFF
TRBV18	TRBJ1-4	NA	TRBD1	14	TGTGCCAGCTCCCTGGGACAGGATAATGAAAAACTGTTTTTT	CASSLGQDNEKLFF
TRBV12-5	TRBJ2-3	NA	TRBD1	16	TGTGCTAGTGGTCAACGGACAGGGGGCCGCACAGATACGCAGTATTTT	CASGQRTGGRTDTQYF
TRBV5-4	TRBJ1-2	NA	NA	14	TGTGCCAGCAGATCCCCAGGGGAGCCCTATGGCTACACCTTC	CASRSPGEPYGYTF
TRBV19	TRBJ1-6	NA	TRBD1	14	TGTGCCAGTTCACAGGGGCCCTATAATTCACCCCTCCACTTT	CASSQGPYNSPLHF
TRBV10-2	TRBJ1-2	NA	NA	12	TGCGCCAGCAGTGGTCCTTCGGAGGGCTACACCTTC	CASSGPSEGYTF
TRBV10-1	TRBJ2-3	NA	TRBD2	14	TGCGCCAGCAGCGGGACTAGTATCACAGATACGCAGTATTTT	CASSGTSITDTQYF
TRBV19	TRBJ1-3	NA	TRBD1	15	TGTGCCAGTAGCCCAAGGACAGGGCCTGGAAACACCATATATTTT	CASSPRTGPGNTIYF
TRBV7-6	TRBJ1-2	once	NA	14	TGTGCCAGCAGCCCCCCAGGGTTCACGCGGGGCTACACCTTC	CASSPPGFTRGYTF
TRBV29-1	TRBJ2-1	once	TRBD2	13	TGCAGCGTTCCGGGACTAACCTACAATGAGCAGTTCTTC	CSVPGLTYNEQFF
TRBV27	TRBJ2-2	once	TRBD1	16	TGTGCCAGCAGAAAAAGGACAGGGCTGAACACCGGGGAGCTGTTTTTT	CASRKRTGLNTGELFF
TRBV7-9	TRBJ2-1	NA	TRBD2	14	TGTGCTATCAAGACTAGCGGAGGGGCAAATGAGCAGTTCTTC	CAIKTSGGANEQFF
TRBV29-1	TRBJ2-1	NA	TRBD1	15	TGCAGCGCGTACACAAGGACAGGAGTATACAATGAGCAGTTCTTC	CSAYTRTGVYNEQFF
TRBV6-6	TRBJ1-2	NA	NA	14	TGTGCCAGCAGGCCGCCAGGACAGTACTATGGCTACACCTTC	CASRPPGQYYGYTF
TRBV7-3	TRBJ1-1	few	NA	14	TGTGCCAGCAGCTCCTCAGGGCTGGACACTGAAGCTTTCTTT	CASSSSGLDTEAFF
TRBV18	TRBJ1-4	once	TRBD1	15	TGTGCCAGCTCACCACTGGGACAGGGGCGTGAAAAACTGTTTTTT	CASSPLGQGREKLFF
TRBV5-4	TRBJ2-2	NA	TRBD2	15	TGTGCCAGCAGCAATAGCGGGGGGCCCCCCGGGGAGCTGTTTTTT	CASSNSGGPPGELFF
TRBV9	TRBJ1-1	NA	NA	15	TGTGCCAGCAGCCCTTGGGCGACAGTTAATACTGAAGCTTTCTTT	CASSPWATVNTEAFF
TRBV2	TRBJ1-1	NA	NA	13	TGTGCCAGCAGTGTGGGGCAGAACACTGAAGCTTTCTTT	CASSVGQNTEAFF
TRBV19	TRBJ1-5	NA	TRBD1	15	TGTGCCAGTAGATCGGACAGGGGGGGCAATCAGCCCCAGCATTTT	CASRSDRGGNQPQHF
TRBV19	TRBJ2-7	NA	TRBD1	14	TGTGCCAGTAGTATTAGGGACAGGGGCCACGAGCAGTACTTC	CASSIRDRGHEQYF
TRBV6-5	TRBJ1-1	few	NA	14	TGTGCCAGCAGGGATAGACAGCCGAACACTGAAGCTTTCTTT	CASRDRQPNTEAFF
TRBV7-2	TRBJ2-7	NA	NA	11	TGTGCCAGCAGCTTCTACCACGAGCAGTACTTC	CASSFYHEQYF
TRBV7-9	TRBJ1-2	NA	TRBD1	15	TGTGCCAGCAGTTTAGAGGACAGGGGTAACTATGGCTACACCTTC	CASSLEDRGNYGYTF
TRBV7-8	TRBJ1-3	NA	TRBD1	16	TGTGCCAGCAGCTCCCCATCGACAGGGGAACGCAACACCATATATTTT	CASSSPSTGERNTIYF
TRBV19	TRBJ2-1	NA	TRBD2	16	TGTGCCAGTAGTATGGGTAGCGGGGGGGCTGTGAATGAGCAGTTCTTC	CASSMGSGGAVNEQFF
TRBV12-5	TRBJ2-2	NA	TRBD2	20	TGTGCTAGTGGTTTCATCACCGATCCGGGACTAGACAATTTCACCGGGGAGCTGTTTTTT	CASGFITDPGLDNFTGELFF
TRBV27	TRBJ2-3	NA	TRBD1	15	TGTGCCAGCAGCAATACCGGGACAGGGAGGGATACGCAGTATTTT	CASSNTGTGRDTQYF
TRBV5-4	TRBJ2-6	NA	NA	17	TGTGCCAGCAGCCGCCCACGCACCTACTCTGGGGCCAACGTCCTGACTTTC	CASSRPRTYSGANVLTF